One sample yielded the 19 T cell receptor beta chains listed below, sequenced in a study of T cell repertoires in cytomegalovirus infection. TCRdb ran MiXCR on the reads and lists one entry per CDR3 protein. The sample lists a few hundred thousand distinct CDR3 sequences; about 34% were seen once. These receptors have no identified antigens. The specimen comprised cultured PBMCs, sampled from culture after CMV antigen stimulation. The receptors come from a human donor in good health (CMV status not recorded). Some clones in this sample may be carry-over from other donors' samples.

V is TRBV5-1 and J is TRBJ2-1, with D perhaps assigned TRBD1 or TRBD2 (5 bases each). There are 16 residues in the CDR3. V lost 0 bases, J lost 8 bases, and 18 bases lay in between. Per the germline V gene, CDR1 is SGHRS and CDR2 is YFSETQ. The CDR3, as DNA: TGCGCCAGCAGCTTGGGCCGGGACCGCAATACCGATGAGCAGTTCTTC. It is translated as CASSLGRDRNTDEQFF.

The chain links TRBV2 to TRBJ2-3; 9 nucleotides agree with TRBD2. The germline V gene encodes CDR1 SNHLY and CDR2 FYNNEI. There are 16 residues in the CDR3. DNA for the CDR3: TGTGCGACGCAGTTCGAGGCTAGCGGGATCACAGATACGCAGTATTTT. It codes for CATQFEASGITDTQYF.

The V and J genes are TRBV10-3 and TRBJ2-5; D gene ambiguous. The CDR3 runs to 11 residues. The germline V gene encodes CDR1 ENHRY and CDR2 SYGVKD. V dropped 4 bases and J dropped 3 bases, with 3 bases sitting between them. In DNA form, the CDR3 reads TGTGCCATCAGTGGTGAAGAGACCCAGTACTTC. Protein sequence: CAISGEETQYF.

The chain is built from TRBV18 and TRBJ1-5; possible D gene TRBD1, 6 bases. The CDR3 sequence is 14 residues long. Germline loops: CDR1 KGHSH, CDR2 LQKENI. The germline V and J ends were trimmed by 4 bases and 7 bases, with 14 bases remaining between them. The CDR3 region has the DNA TGTGCCAGCTCACGATCCAGGGGTGAGCAGCCCCAGCATTTT. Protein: CASSRSRGEQPQHF.

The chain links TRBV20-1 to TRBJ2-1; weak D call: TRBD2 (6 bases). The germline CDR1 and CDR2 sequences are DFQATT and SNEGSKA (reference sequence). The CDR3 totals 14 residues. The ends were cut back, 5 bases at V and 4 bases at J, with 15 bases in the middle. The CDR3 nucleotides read TGCAGTGCTGCGGGGCCCGCCCTATACAATGAGCAGTTCTTC. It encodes CSAAGPALYNEQFF.

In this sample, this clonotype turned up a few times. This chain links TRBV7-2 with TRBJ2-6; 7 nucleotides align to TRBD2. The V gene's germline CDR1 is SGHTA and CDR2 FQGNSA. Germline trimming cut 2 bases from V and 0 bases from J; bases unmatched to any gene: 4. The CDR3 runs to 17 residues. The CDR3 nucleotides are TGTGCCAGCAGCTTAACGGAGCGGGGCTCTGGGGCCAACGTCCTGACTTTC. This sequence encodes CASSLTERGSGANVLTF.

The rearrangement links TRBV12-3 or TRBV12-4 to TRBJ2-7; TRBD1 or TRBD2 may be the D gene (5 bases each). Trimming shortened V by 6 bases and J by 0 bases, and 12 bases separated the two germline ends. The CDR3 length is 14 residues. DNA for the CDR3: TGTGCCAGCAGGTTGAGGGGAAGCTCCTACGAGCAGTACTTC. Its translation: CASRLRGSSYEQYF.

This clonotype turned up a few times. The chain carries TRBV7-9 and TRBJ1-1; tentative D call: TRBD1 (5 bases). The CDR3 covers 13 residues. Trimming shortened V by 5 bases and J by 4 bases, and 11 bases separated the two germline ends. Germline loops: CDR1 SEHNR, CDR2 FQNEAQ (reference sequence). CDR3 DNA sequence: TGTGCCAGCAGCCCAGCTCAGGGCACTGAAGCTTTCTTT. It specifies CASSPAQGTEAFF.

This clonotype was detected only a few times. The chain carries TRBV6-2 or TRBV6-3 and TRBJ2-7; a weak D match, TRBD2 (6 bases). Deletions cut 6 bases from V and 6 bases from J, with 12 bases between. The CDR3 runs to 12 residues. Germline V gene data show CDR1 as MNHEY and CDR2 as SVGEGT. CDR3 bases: TGTGCCAGCAGCCAAGGGACTTCCGAGCAGTACGTC. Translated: CASSQGTSEQYV.

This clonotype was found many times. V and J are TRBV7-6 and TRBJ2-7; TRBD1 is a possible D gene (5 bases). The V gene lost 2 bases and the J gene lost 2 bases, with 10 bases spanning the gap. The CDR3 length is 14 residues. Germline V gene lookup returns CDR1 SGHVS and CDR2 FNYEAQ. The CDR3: CASSLNGQAYEQYF. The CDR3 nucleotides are TGTGCCAGCAGCTTAAACGGACAAGCCTACGAGCAGTACTTC.

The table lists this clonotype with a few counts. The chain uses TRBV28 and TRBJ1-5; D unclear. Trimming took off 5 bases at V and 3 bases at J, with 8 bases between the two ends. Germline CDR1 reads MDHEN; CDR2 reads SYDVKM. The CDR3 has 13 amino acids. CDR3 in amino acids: CASSGPINQPQHF. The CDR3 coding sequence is TGTGCCAGCAGTGGACCGATCAATCAGCCCCAGCATTTT.

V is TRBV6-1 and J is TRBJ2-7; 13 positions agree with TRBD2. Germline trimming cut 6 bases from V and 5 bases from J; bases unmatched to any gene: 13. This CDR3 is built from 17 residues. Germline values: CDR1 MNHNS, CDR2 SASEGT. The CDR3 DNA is TGTGCCAGCAGAAGACCGGGACTAGCGGGAAATCGGAACGAGCAGTACTTC. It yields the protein CASRRPGLAGNRNEQYF.

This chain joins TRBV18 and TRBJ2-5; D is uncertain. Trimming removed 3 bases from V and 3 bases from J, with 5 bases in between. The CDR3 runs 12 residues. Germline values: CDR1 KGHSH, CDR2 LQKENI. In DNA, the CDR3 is TGTGCCAGCTCACCTCCTAAAGAGACCCAGTACTTC. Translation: CASSPPKETQYF. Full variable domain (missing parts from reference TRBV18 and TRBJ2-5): NAGVMQNPRHLVRRRGQEARLRCSPMKGHSHVYWYRQLPEEGLKFMVYLQKENIIDESGMPKERFSAEFPKEGPSILRIQQVVRGDSAAYFCASSPPKETQYFGPGTRLLVL.

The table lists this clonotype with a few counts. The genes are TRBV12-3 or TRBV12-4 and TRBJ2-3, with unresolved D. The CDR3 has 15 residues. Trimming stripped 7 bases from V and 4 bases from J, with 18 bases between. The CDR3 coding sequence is TGTGCCAGCACCGCCTATGGTTTTCGGGCAGATACGCAGTATTTT. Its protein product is CASTAYGFRADTQYF.

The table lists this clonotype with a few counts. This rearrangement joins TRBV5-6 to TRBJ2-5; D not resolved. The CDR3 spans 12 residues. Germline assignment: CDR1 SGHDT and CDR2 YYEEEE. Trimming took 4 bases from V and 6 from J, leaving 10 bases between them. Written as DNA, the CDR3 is TGTGCCAGCAGCATCGACTGGAAGACCCAGTACTTC. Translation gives CASSIDWKTQYF.

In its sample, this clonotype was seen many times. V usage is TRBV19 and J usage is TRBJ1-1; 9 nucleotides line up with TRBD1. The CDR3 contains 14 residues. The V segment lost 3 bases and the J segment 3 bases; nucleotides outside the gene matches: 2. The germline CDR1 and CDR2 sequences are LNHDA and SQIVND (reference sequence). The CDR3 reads CASSMDRGYTEAFF. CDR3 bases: TGTGCCAGTAGTATGGACAGGGGATACACTGAAGCTTTCTTT. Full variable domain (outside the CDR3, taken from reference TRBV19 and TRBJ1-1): DGGITQSPKYLFRKEGQNVTLSCEQNLNHDAMYWYRQDPGQGLRLIYYSQIVNDFQKGDIAEGYSVSREKKESFPLTVTSAQKNPTAFYLCASSMDRGYTEAFFGQGTRLTVV.

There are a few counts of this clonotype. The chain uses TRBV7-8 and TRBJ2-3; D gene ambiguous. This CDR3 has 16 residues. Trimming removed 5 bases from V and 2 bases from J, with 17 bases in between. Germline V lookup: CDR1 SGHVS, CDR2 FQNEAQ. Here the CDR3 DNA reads TGTGCCAGCAGCCGCAACACCCCTGTGGCCACAGATACGCAGTATTTT. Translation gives CASSRNTPVATDTQYF. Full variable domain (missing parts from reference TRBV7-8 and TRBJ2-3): GAGVSQSPRYKVAKRGQDVALRCDPISGHVSLFWYQQALGQGPEFLTYFQNEAQLDKSGLPSDRFFAERPEGSVSTLKIQRTQQEDSAVYLCASSRNTPVATDTQYFGPGTRLTVL.

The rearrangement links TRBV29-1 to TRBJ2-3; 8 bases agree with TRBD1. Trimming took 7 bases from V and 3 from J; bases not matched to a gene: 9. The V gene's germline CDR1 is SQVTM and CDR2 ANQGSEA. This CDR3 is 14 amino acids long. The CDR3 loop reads CSAMTGVETDTQYF. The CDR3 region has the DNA TGCAGCGCTATGACAGGGGTCGAGACAGATACGCAGTATTTT.

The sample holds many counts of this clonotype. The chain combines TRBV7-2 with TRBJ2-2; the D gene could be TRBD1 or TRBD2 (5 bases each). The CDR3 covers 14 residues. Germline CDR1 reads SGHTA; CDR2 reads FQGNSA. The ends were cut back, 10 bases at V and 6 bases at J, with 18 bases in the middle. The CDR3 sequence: CATRDPRQPGELFF. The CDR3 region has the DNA TGTGCCACCCGGGACCCTCGTCAGCCCGGGGAGCTGTTTTTT.